These T cell receptor beta chains were read from a single sample in a study of regulatory T cells in long-lasting Graves disease. TCRdb reanalysed the multiplex PCR reads using MiXCR and keeps one entry per CDR3 protein. Of under 450,000 distinct CDR3 sequences detected, about an eighth appear once; the ten largest clones hold about 20%. Separately, the same data were catalogued under a study of T cells in Graves' hyperthyroidism and ophthalmopathy.

The input for sequencing was peripheral blood mononuclear cells (PBMCs), taken at new diagnosis, from a patient treated with antithyroid drugs. These receptors were obtained from a young woman with Graves disease. Both conserved end residues are part of each CDR3. Fields, in order: clone size, D gene, J gene, V gene, CDR3 DNA, CDR3 protein. D genes are given only for firm matches. Size is omitted from some rows. Given values are once, few, many or a class for expanded clones.

abundance: many; d_gene: NA; j_gene: TRBJ1-2; v_gene: TRBV6-1; CDR3nt: TGTGCCAGCAGTCCGGGACAACGCGCTACTGGCTACACCTTC; CDR3aa: CASSPGQRATGYTF
abundance: many; d_gene: TRBD2; j_gene: TRBJ2-1; v_gene: TRBV7-2; CDR3nt: TGTGCCAGCAGCCCACCGGGGGGGAGGGTGATCAATGAGCAGTTCTTC; CDR3aa: CASSPPGGRVINEQFF
abundance: few; d_gene: NA; j_gene: TRBJ2-2; v_gene: TRBV5-6; CDR3nt: TGTGCCAGCAGCTTGGCCGCGGACCGGAGTTCAACCGGGGAGCTGTTTTTT; CDR3aa: CASSLAADRSSTGELFF
abundance: few; d_gene: TRBD1; j_gene: TRBJ1-2; v_gene: TRBV10-2; CDR3nt: TGCGCCAGCAGTGACGGGGTTAGGGACAGGGTCAGCTATGGCTACACCTTC; CDR3aa: CASSDGVRDRVSYGYTF
abundance: NA; d_gene: NA; j_gene: TRBJ2-3; v_gene: TRBV24-1; CDR3nt: TGTGCCACCAGTGATTTGAGAAGTGGGGCAGATACGCAGTATTTT; CDR3aa: CATSDLRSGADTQYF
abundance: NA; d_gene: NA; j_gene: TRBJ2-2; v_gene: TRBV7-9; CDR3nt: TGTGCCAGCAGCCAGAGGGGGGGCCGGTCCGGGGAGCTGTTTTTT; CDR3aa: CASSQRGGRSGELFF
abundance: NA; d_gene: TRBD1; j_gene: TRBJ2-7; v_gene: TRBV5-5; CDR3nt: TGTGCCAGCAGCCTCACCGGGACAGGGTACGAGCAGTACTTC; CDR3aa: CASSLTGTGYEQYF
abundance: NA; d_gene: TRBD2; j_gene: TRBJ2-1; v_gene: TRBV15; CDR3nt: TGTGCCACCAGCGGGGAGGGGAGGATAAGGGAGCAGTTCTTC; CDR3aa: CATSGEGRIREQFF
abundance: few; d_gene: TRBD2; j_gene: TRBJ2-3; v_gene: TRBV20-1; CDR3nt: TGCAGTGCTGCCGGGACTAGCGGGAGGGCCACAGATACGCAGTATTTT; CDR3aa: CSAAGTSGRATDTQYF
abundance: many; d_gene: NA; j_gene: TRBJ1-1; v_gene: TRBV7-2; CDR3nt: TGTGCCACCCGGGGGGAAGGCACTGAAGCTTTCTTT; CDR3aa: CATRGEGTEAFF
abundance: many; d_gene: TRBD1; j_gene: TRBJ1-5; v_gene: TRBV12-3/TRBV12-4; CDR3nt: TGTGCCAGCAGTTTGACGGGACAGGGGCCCGAACTCAGCAATCAGCCCCAGCATTTT; CDR3aa: CASSLTGQGPELSNQPQHF
abundance: few; d_gene: NA; j_gene: TRBJ1-3; v_gene: TRBV20-1; CDR3nt: TGCAGTGCGGGCCCAGCACTCTCTGGAAACACCATATATTTT; CDR3aa: CSAGPALSGNTIYF
abundance: few; d_gene: NA; j_gene: TRBJ2-5; v_gene: TRBV4-1; CDR3nt: TGCGCCAGCAGCCAGCCCAGGAGGGGCAGGAAAGAGACCCAGTACTTC; CDR3aa: CASSQPRRGRKETQYF
abundance: many; d_gene: NA; j_gene: TRBJ2-4; v_gene: TRBV13; CDR3nt: TGTGCCAGCAGCATGAGGACCAAGAAAAACATTCAGTACTTC; CDR3aa: CASSMRTKKNIQYF
abundance: many; d_gene: TRBD2; j_gene: TRBJ2-3; v_gene: TRBV20-1; CDR3nt: TGCAGTGCTAGAGGAACCCCGGGGAACCCTTACGGGAGGGTCTCTGATACGCAGTATTTT; CDR3aa: CSARGTPGNPYGRVSDTQYF
abundance: few; d_gene: TRBD2; j_gene: TRBJ2-4; v_gene: TRBV15; CDR3nt: TGTGCCACCAGCAGAGATCTCCAGGGCGAGGGGAGGGACATTCAGTACTTC; CDR3aa: CATSRDLQGEGRDIQYF
abundance: many; d_gene: NA; j_gene: TRBJ1-1; v_gene: TRBV11-1; CDR3nt: TGTGCCAGCAGTTTAGGTCGTGGACCTGAAGCTTTCTTT; CDR3aa: CASSLGRGPEAFF
abundance: NA; d_gene: NA; j_gene: TRBJ2-5; v_gene: TRBV20-1; CDR3nt: TGCAGTGCTAGCCCCAGGGGGGACCCACGGGTAGGGACCCAGTACTTC; CDR3aa: CSASPRGDPRVGTQYF
abundance: many; d_gene: NA; j_gene: TRBJ2-1; v_gene: TRBV5-1; CDR3nt: TGCGCCAGCACGCCCCAGGGCGGTGAGCAGTTCTTC; CDR3aa: CASTPQGGEQFF
abundance: many; d_gene: NA; j_gene: TRBJ2-7; v_gene: TRBV15; CDR3nt: TGTGCCACCAGCAGAACGACAGAGACTATCTACGAGCAGTACTTC; CDR3aa: CATSRTTETIYEQYF
abundance: many; d_gene: NA; j_gene: TRBJ1-2; v_gene: TRBV12-5; CDR3nt: TGTGCTAGTGGTTCTAACCGGGACACCTCTGCTATGGGGGGCTACACCTTC; CDR3aa: CASGSNRDTSAMGGYTF
abundance: many; d_gene: NA; j_gene: TRBJ1-2; v_gene: TRBV7-3; CDR3nt: TGTGCCAGCAGCTTAAGGCCTTTGCCATTTACTGGACGGGTCTATGGCTACACCTTC; CDR3aa: CASSLRPLPFTGRVYGYTF
abundance: NA; d_gene: TRBD1; j_gene: TRBJ1-5; v_gene: TRBV6-1; CDR3nt: TGTGCCACACAGACAGGGATTGGCCAGCCCCAGCATTTT; CDR3aa: CATQTGIGQPQHF
abundance: NA; d_gene: NA; j_gene: TRBJ2-5; v_gene: TRBV14; CDR3nt: TGTGCCAGCAGCCAAGAGCCCGGCGAAGAGACCCAGTACTTC; CDR3aa: CASSQEPGEETQYF
abundance: many; d_gene: TRBD1; j_gene: TRBJ1-1; v_gene: TRBV7-9; CDR3nt: TGTGCCAGCAGTCCAGGGGGTTTGTACACTGAAGCTTTCTTT; CDR3aa: CASSPGGLYTEAFF
abundance: many; d_gene: NA; j_gene: TRBJ2-2; v_gene: TRBV20-1; CDR3nt: TGCAGTGCTAGAGTGGAAGGGATCGACACCGGGGAGCTGTTTTTT; CDR3aa: CSARVEGIDTGELFF
abundance: few; d_gene: NA; j_gene: TRBJ2-1; v_gene: TRBV5-1; CDR3nt: TGCGCCAGCAGCTTGGTCCCCACTGCAGGGCCCACTAGCTCCTACAATGAGCAGTTCTTC; CDR3aa: CASSLVPTAGPTSSYNEQFF